This is a list of T cell receptor beta chains from one sample in a study of tumor T cells in aggressive B-cell lymphoma. Measured with immunoSEQ multiplex PCR; TCRdb has only the in-frame clones, and not every one. The sample gives around 2,000 clones, 70% to 90% of which show up once; about 10% is in the top ten. Sequencing was carried out using tumor tissue. These receptors were obtained from an adult with diffuse large B cell lymphoma. The CDR3 runs from the conserved cysteine through the conserved F or W. The D gene is left open where the match is weak. Part of the rows lack a size; the others show once, few, many or a class for expanded clones.

d_gene	abundance	v_gene	j_gene	CDR3aa	CDR3nt
NA	NA	TRBV5-6	TRBJ2-6	CASSFPGAGANVLTF	TGTGCCAGCAGCTTCCCAGGGGCTGGGGCCAACGTCCTGACTTTC
TRBD1	NA	TRBV28	TRBJ2-5	CASSSRGTGEETQYF	TGTGCCAGCTCCTCCCGGGGGACAGGGGAAGAGACCCAGTACTTC
NA	NA	TRBV4-1	TRBJ1-4	CASSLGSRRFNEKLFF	TGCGCCAGCAGCCTAGGATCCCGCAGGTTTAATGAAAAACTGTTTTTT
TRBD2	NA	TRBV2	TRBJ2-3	CASSYFLAGGGTDTQYF	TGTGCCAGCAGTTATTTTCTAGCGGGAGGAGGAACAGATACGCAGTATTTT
NA	NA	TRBV12-2	TRBJ2-7	CASRLGEREVHYEQYF	TGCGCAAGTCGCTTAGGTGAGCGGGAGGTCCACTACGAGCAGTACTTC
TRBD1	NA	TRBV5-1	TRBJ2-3	CASSFQSQGLDTQYF	TGCGCCAGCAGCTTCCAATCACAGGGGTTAGATACGCAGTATTTT
TRBD1	NA	TRBV4-2	TRBJ2-2	CASSQGGTGENTGELFF	TGTGCCAGCAGCCAAGGAGGGACAGGGGAGAACACCGGGGAGCTGTTTTTT
NA	once	TRBV12-2	TRBJ2-1	CASRLVGTSSYNEQFF	TGTGCAAGTCGCTTAGTAGGGACTAGCTCCTACAATGAGCAGTTCTTC
TRBD1	NA	TRBV4-2	TRBJ2-7	CASRRTGDSYEQYF	TGTGCCAGCAGGCGCACAGGGGACTCCTACGAGCAGTACTTC
NA	NA	TRBV19	TRBJ1-1	CASSIRGLSNTEAFF	TGTGCCAGTAGTATCAGGGGTCTATCGAACACTGAAGCTTTCTTT
NA	NA	TRBV29-1	TRBJ1-1	CSVGTRVEAFF	TGCAGCGTTGGCACCAGGGTGGAAGCTTTCTTT
NA	NA	TRBV10-3	TRBJ1-1	CAIRHSTNTEAFF	TGTGCCATTCGACACTCGACGAACACTGAAGCTTTCTTT
NA	NA	TRBV27	TRBJ1-1	CASSLYQDPNTEAFF	TGTGCCAGCAGTTTATATCAGGATCCGAACACTGAAGCTTTCTTT
NA	NA	TRBV4-2	TRBJ2-5	CASSHRERETQYF	TGTGCCAGCAGCCACCGCGAGAGGGAGACCCAGTACTTC
TRBD1	NA	TRBV30	TRBJ2-5	CAWSTGGQTQYF	TGTGCCTGGAGTACAGGGGGACAGACCCAGTACTTC
TRBD1	NA	TRBV15	TRBJ2-1	CATSRDGDRGLYNEQFF	TGTGCCACCAGCAGAGATGGGGACAGGGGGCTTTACAATGAGCAGTTCTTC
NA	NA	TRBV21-1	TRBJ2-5	CASRWSGRIPETQYF	TGTGCCAGCAGATGGAGCGGGAGGATCCCGGAGACCCAGTACTTC
TRBD1	once	TRBV5-1	TRBJ1-2	CASSLGTGESYGYTF	TGCGCCAGCAGCTTGGGGACAGGGGAGAGCTATGGCTACACCTTC
NA	NA	TRBV25-1	TRBJ2-5	CASSVGETQYF	TGTGCCAGCAGTGTCGGAGAGACCCAGTACTTC
TRBD1	hyperexpanded	TRBV7-9	TRBJ2-1	CASSSQGAFYNEQFF	TGTGCCAGCAGCTCACAGGGGGCTTTCTACAATGAGCAGTTCTTC
NA	few	TRBV30	TRBJ1-2	CAWTTGNYGYTF	TGTGCCTGGACCACAGGGAACTATGGCTACACCTTC
TRBD2	NA	TRBV4-1	TRBJ2-3	CASSHPRASGRTDTQYF	TGCGCCAGCAGCCACCCCCGGGCTAGCGGGAGAACAGATACGCAGTATTTT
NA	few	TRBV9	TRBJ1-1	CASSVVVGGGTEAFF	TGTGCCAGCAGCGTAGTTGTAGGGGGTGGCACTGAAGCTTTCTTT
NA	NA	TRBV27	TRBJ2-1	CASSLWTAYNEQFF	TGTGCCAGCAGTTTATGGACAGCATACAATGAGCAGTTCTTC
TRBD2	NA	TRBV7-9	TRBJ2-1	CASSRGGARLAREDEQFF	TGTGCCAGCAGCCGCGGTGGGGCGAGACTAGCCAGAGAGGATGAGCAGTTCTTC
NA	NA	TRBV5-6	TRBJ2-7	CASSLTSGGVSYEQYF	TGTGCCAGCAGCTTGACGTCCGGCGGGGTTTCCTACGAGCAGTACTTC
NA	NA	TRBV7-9	TRBJ2-2	CASSSGQNTGELFF	TGTGCCAGCAGCTCGGGACAGAACACCGGGGAGCTGTTTTTT
TRBD1	NA	TRBV2	TRBJ2-3	CASRDRGPDTQYF	TGTGCCAGCAGGGACAGGGGCCCAGATACGCAGTATTTT
NA	NA	TRBV7-2	TRBJ2-1	CASSLVGLGHEQFF	TGTGCCAGCAGCTTAGTCGGTCTGGGCCATGAGCAGTTCTTC
NA	few	TRBV7-9	TRBJ2-3	CASSPADLRVDTQYF	TGTGCCAGCAGCCCCGCTGACCTCAGGGTGGATACGCAGTATTTT
NA	NA	TRBV19	TRBJ1-6	CASSIASGLYSPFHF	TGTGCCAGTAGTATAGCGTCGGGGTTATATTCACCCTTCCACTTT
NA	once	TRBV6-4	TRBJ1-5	CASSDLGRGGCQPQHF	TGTGCCAGCAGTGACTTAGGCAGGGGTGGGTGTCAGCCCCAGCATTTT
NA	NA	TRBV6-1	TRBJ1-4	CASTGRREEEKLFF	TGTGCCAGCACCGGGCGCAGGGAGGAAGAAAAACTGTTTTTT
TRBD2	NA	TRBV5-1	TRBJ2-7	CASSSEPSGGVTEQYF	TGCGCCAGCAGCTCTGAACCCAGCGGGGGGGTTACAGAGCAGTACTTC
TRBD1	NA	TRBV5-1	TRBJ2-3	CASSSTGDTQYF	TGCGCCAGCAGCTCGACAGGGGATACGCAGTATTTT
NA	NA	TRBV5-1	TRBJ1-2	CASSFAKSYGYTF	TGCGCCAGCAGCTTCGCGAAATCATATGGCTACACCTTC
TRBD1	NA	TRBV9	TRBJ2-5	CASSSPGGTQYF	TGTGCCAGCAGCTCGCCAGGGGGGACCCAGTACTTC
NA	NA	TRBV5-1	TRBJ1-4	CASSLAGRASTNEKLFF	TGCGCCAGCAGCTTGGCCGGGCGGGCGTCAACTAATGAAAAACTGTTTTTT
NA	NA	TRBV2	TRBJ2-7	CASRPQAYEQYF	TGTGCCAGCAGACCACAGGCTTACGAGCAGTACTTC
NA	once	TRBV2	TRBJ2-3	CASIRVVTDSTDTQYF	TGTGCCAGCATTCGGGTAGTGACAGATAGCACAGATACACAGTATTTT
TRBD1	NA	TRBV15	TRBJ1-1	CATSRDYRGDTEAFF	TGTGCCACCAGCAGAGATTACAGGGGGGACACTGAAGCTTTCTTT
TRBD2	once	TRBV11-2	TRBJ2-1	CASSGPTSGGANEQFF	TGTGCCAGCAGCGGGCCGACTAGCGGGGGGGCGAATGAGCAGTTCTTC
NA	NA	TRBV5-1	TRBJ2-7	CASRSTASSYEQYF	TGCGCCAGCAGATCGACCGCTAGCTCCTACGAGCAGTACTTC